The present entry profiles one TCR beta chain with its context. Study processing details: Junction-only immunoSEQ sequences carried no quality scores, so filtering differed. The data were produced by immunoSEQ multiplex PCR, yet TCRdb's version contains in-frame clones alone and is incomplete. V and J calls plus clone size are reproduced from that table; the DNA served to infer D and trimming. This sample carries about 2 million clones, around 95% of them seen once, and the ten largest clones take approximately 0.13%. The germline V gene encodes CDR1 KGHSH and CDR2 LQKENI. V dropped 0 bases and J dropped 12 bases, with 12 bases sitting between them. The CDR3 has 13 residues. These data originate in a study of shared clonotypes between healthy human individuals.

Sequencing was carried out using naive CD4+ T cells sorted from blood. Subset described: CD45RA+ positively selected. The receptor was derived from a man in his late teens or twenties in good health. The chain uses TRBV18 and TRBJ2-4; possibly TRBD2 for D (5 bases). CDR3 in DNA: TGTGCCAGCTCACCACCAGGCACGGGATATCAGTACTTC. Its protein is CASSPPGTGYQYF. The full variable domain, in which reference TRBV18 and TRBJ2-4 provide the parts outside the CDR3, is NAGVMQNPRHLVRRRGQEARLRCSPMKGHSHVYWYRQLPEEGLKFMVYLQKENIIDESGMPKERFSAEFPKEGPSILRIQQVVRGDSAAYFCASSPPGTGYQYFGAGTRLSVL.